This T cell receptor beta chain derives from a study of cytomegalovirus exposure and HLA in healthy donors (dated by TCRdb to 2016 to 2017). Concerning the study at large: An earlier analysis of several hundred of the donors reported about 290 Gb of sequence data and around 110 million unique TCR beta sequences from about 179 million T cells. The study aimed to test whether cataloging public T cell receptors could reveal signatures of past pathogen exposure. In the later analysis, no new phenotypic data were used to find candidate immune exposures; instead, reliance was placed on TCR beta sequences and their occurrence across donors. A later analysis re-analyzed previously published TCR beta repertoires from approximately 670 donors and added high-resolution HLA genotyping to study TCR occurrence patterns. Besides the first cohort of about 730 subjects, a separate validation cohort made up of 120 different subjects was used. About 280 gigabases of sequencing data and tens of millions of unique TCR sequences were included in an early release covering roughly 700 HLA-typed donors. Both class I and class II loci were covered by HLA typing, at four-digit resolution. An earlier analysis of approximately 640 of the donors applied high-throughput TCR beta sequencing to assess whether each TCR beta V gene segment acted as functional or pseudogenic. Among the approximately 400 genotyped donors, about 85% belonged to the genetic ancestry cluster associated with self-reported Caucasian donors. The study profiled the T cell repertoires of under 850 subjects by immunosequencing and related them to cytomegalovirus serostatus. All discovery cohort repertoires had been generated on a single sequencing platform. Among a few hundred genotyped donors of the cohort, an average of 235,054 unique TCR beta nucleotide sequences were sequenced per donor, approximately 20% of them non-productive. The study combined high-throughput TCR immunosequencing, statistical association of individual TCRs with disease status, and machine learning to predict cytomegalovirus infection status. Typing coverage varied by locus: about 629-630 donors for A, B, C, DRB1 and DQB1; roughly 510 for DQA1; about 570 for DPA1; roughly 450 for DPB1. In a later genetic analysis, genome-wide SNP genotypes for about three fifths of the 666 donors were used, and that subset was treated as a discovery cohort. Five DR-DQ haplotypes were handled as single units for association and clustering because linkage in the cohort was strong. Donor age, sex, ethnicity and CMV serostatus were compiled alongside the repertoire data. Paper-wide results and their limitations: Because HLA typing was missing for some donors at each locus, association tests included only the typed subset. The study listed around 160 TCR beta chains as associated with cytomegalovirus. A later analysis found that HLA-associated TCR beta chains were more clonally expanded and had lower generation probabilities than equally common non-associated chains. A cluster of highly shared sequence variants was judged likely to represent a technical artifact of the sequencing pipeline. Correlated functional status among segregating V segments might be attributable to linkage disequilibrium, but an unknown experimental factor could not be ruled out. The presence/absence analyses assumed that sequencing depth was roughly uniform across donors, and that assumption may not be true. The authors suggested that the approach could potentially be generalized to other disease states and immunological phenotypes. A further reported finding was that TCR beta sequences accurately predicted the HLA-A and HLA-B alleles for most subjects in the first cohort. Most TCR sequences were observed very rarely across donors, whereas some public TCRs were present in many individuals. The classifier was reported to diagnose cytomegalovirus status with high specificity and sensitivity in both the original cohort and the validation cohort. A later genetic analysis reported fewer N-insertions in productive TCRs among donors in an Asian-associated ancestry cluster than the roughly 700-donor mean. The cohort was sequenced for TCR beta chains only, and without alpha or paired-chain data the features that could be detected were limited. When HLA alleles, especially DR and DQ, strongly co-occurred, TCR associations were difficult to assign to individual alleles. A later genetic analysis associated a missense DCLRE1C variant with V-gene and J-gene trimming of TCR beta chains, and an independent cohort replicated the association. A few of the identified cytomegalovirus-associated TCR beta chains were confirmed in vitro to be specific for cytomegalovirus antigens. At a false discovery rate of 0.05, a later analysis linked about 17,000 TCR beta sequences to specific HLA alleles. In a later analysis, TCR association rates were found to vary across HLA loci, with the most associated TCRs seen for DRB1 alleles and the fewest for HLA-C alleles. The earlier analysis of 587 of the donors excluded some 15 rarely observed V segments, including chromosome 9 orphons, because counts were too low. Most CMV-associated TCR beta chains appeared to be HLA-restricted in a later analysis, and the HLA associations seemed to be driven largely by CMV exposure. In a later analysis, several top co-occurrence clusters were reported to appear linked to parvovirus B19, influenza, CMV and Epstein-Barr virus. In an earlier analysis of some 540 of the donors, most TCR beta V segments appeared in productive rearrangements about 87% or about 30% of the time, broadly matching IMGT annotations. Immune exposure information for the cohort was limited to CMV serostatus.

The library was produced with the immunoSEQ multiplex PCR assay. A mixture of 60 forward primers for TCR Vbeta segments and 13 reverse primers for TCR Jbeta segments was used in the multiplex PCR. Amplification of the CDR3 region of rearranged TCR beta genes was performed with a multiplex PCR assay on genomic DNA. Amplified TCR beta libraries were sequenced as 87-base-pair reads on the Illumina HiSeq System. In the authors' own workflow: A later analysis tallied tens of millions of unique TCR beta chains across the 666 repertoires, and about 10 million of those chains were shared by two or more donors. Raw reads were error-corrected and collapsed into unique sequences with a nearest-neighbor algorithm that merged closely related sequences to remove PCR and sequencing errors. To assign V, D and J gene segments, CDR3 sequences were aligned to IMGT reference sequences. For a sequence to be retained, a match of at least six nucleotides was required to both a V gene segment and a J gene segment. A rearrangement was called productive if the CDR3 had no stop codons and remained in frame with V and J, and every other rearrangement was called non-productive. CDR3 was defined according to IMGT convention as the region running from the second conserved V-encoded cysteine to the conserved J-encoded phenylalanine. The earlier analysis of roughly 590 of the donors excluded sequences that lacked an unambiguous match to a single V gene segment. In an earlier analysis of about 590 of the donors, a V segment was called functional when productive rearrangements were above 56.7%, and segregating when the standard deviation between donors exceeded 5%. To diagnose cytomegalovirus status from the catalog of TCR beta chain sequences, a statistical classification framework was built. V and J gene assignment, in a later analysis, came from comparing TCR nucleotide sequences with IMGT/GENE-DB human TR gene sequences. The TCRdist pipeline was used in a later analysis to assign CDR3 sequences and most-parsimonious VDJ recombination scenarios. In a later analysis, each TCR beta chain was defined by its CDR3 amino acid sequence together with its V-gene family, and reads without a unique V-gene family were excluded. To address suspected cross-contamination and a sequencing artifact, a later analysis removed a few hundred highly shared, low-generation-probability nucleotide sequences. For each public chain, a later analysis derived a clonal expansion index from normalized ranks of inferred template counts within each repertoire. A later analysis computed generation probabilities with a VDJ recombination model fitted to out-of-frame rearrangements, and checked the results against IGoR. In a later analysis, TCR-TCR, TCR-HLA and TCR-CMV co-occurrence was scored with hypergeometric tests, and a repertoire-size bias correction was applied to TCR pairs. False discovery rates were estimated in a later analysis by permuting HLA or CMV assignments 20 times. In a later analysis, co-occurring TCRs were grouped using DBSCAN, with TCRdist sequence similarity added in when clustering inside HLA-allele-positive subsets. For co-occurrence clustering, repertoires with fewer than 30,000 or more than 120,000 public chains were excluded, along with five repertoires with anomalous nucleotide sharing. Entries here come from immuneACCESS through TCRdb and include only in-frame sequences with V and J called. Some clones fail to appear in such tables; in the studies checked, an unresolved V gene covers under half of the shortfall, and the cause of the remainder is unknown. V, J and clone size derive from that table, while D and trimming were established from the DNA sequence. This sample is represented by 120,000 or so clones; approximately 74% of them were singletons. 9.5% to 13% of the sample comes from the top ten.

The cohort consisted of 600 or so healthy bone marrow donors. All cohort members were sampled while nominally healthy, although unrecorded immune exposures were likely present. The donor was CMV seropositive and was included in the group of 270 or so seropositive cohort members. Every donor gave a peripheral blood sample, and the peripheral blood mononuclear cells from that sample were used for TCR beta sequencing. Genomic DNA was extracted from the blood cell samples with the Qiagen DNeasy Blood Extraction Kit. Remarks on this clone: It lacks a known antigen. It has no much larger one-base neighbor in the sample; base qualities were not kept.

The clonotype comes from a woman aged 50 to 65 in good health and CMV-seropositive. Sequenced input: PBMCs.

In nucleotides, the sequence is TGTGCCAGCAGTGAAAGTAGCGGGAGAGAGACCCAGTACTTC. It encodes CASSESSGRETQYF. This chain is built from TRBV2 and TRBJ2-5; 9 bases in the middle match TRBD2. The germline V gene encodes CDR1 SNHLY and CDR2 FYNNEI. From the cysteine up to the phenylalanine, the CDR3 has a length of 14 residues. The retained sequence is limited to the CDR3, 42 bases, with the frame set at the first base. Compared with germline, V lacks 2 bases and J lacks 4 bases; bases without a gene match: 2.